Listed below are T cell receptor beta chains from one sample, sequenced in a study of blood T cell repertoires in COVID-19. The protocol was immunoSEQ multiplex PCR, while the TCRdb copy is restricted to in-frame clones and leaves out a portion. Among approximately 390,000 clones, approximately 87% were seen once, and the ten largest hold approximately 10%. Sequencing was done on a sample of PBMCs or T cells enriched from blood (not recorded which). The receptors were gathered from a woman in her forties or fifties who had recovered from COVID-19. Each CDR3 is given with its conserved first and last residue. A D gene is named only where the DNA matches it firmly. Expanded clones are given a class, and other clones once, few, many or no size at all.

.	TRBJ2-1	TRBV18	14	TRBD2	CASSPGLGGNEQFF	TGTGCCAGCTCACCGGGACTAGGCGGCAATGAGCAGTTCTTC
once	TRBJ1-2	TRBV28	13	.	CASSFGQLYGYTF	TGTGCCAGCAGTTTCGGACAGCTATATGGCTACACCTTC
.	TRBJ1-2	TRBV11-2	17	TRBD1	CASSLSSGSGGIYGYTF	TGTGCCAGCAGCTTAAGTAGCGGTTCAGGGGGTATCTATGGCTACACCTTC
few	TRBJ2-7	TRBV9	16	TRBD1	CASSVDLGQGRYEQYF	TGTGCCAGCAGCGTAGATCTGGGACAGGGTCGGTACGAGCAGTACTTC
.	TRBJ1-5	TRBV5-6	13	.	CASSAGINQPQHF	TGTGCCAGCAGCGCGGGGATCAATCAGCCCCAGCATTTT
.	TRBJ1-2	TRBV7-8	13	.	CASSPTGPYGYTF	TGTGCCAGCAGCCCGACAGGTCCCTATGGCTACACCTTC
.	TRBJ2-7	TRBV4-1	15	.	CASSRVEGQLGEQYF	TGCGCCAGCAGTCGGGTTGAGGGACAATTGGGCGAGCAGTACTTC
.	TRBJ1-2	TRBV18	14	TRBD1	CASSPMGQNYGYTF	TGTGCCAGCTCACCAATGGGACAGAACTATGGCTACACCTTC
.	TRBJ1-5	TRBV6-5	15	TRBD1	CASSDNRGSGQPQHF	TGTGCCAGCAGCGACAACAGGGGATCGGGTCAGCCCCAGCATTTT
.	TRBJ1-2	TRBV28	14	TRBD1	CASSLGTGDYGYTF	TGTGCCAGCAGTTTAGGGACAGGGGACTATGGCTACACCTTC
.	TRBJ1-1	TRBV28	15	TRBD1	CASSPSGTGRSLSLF	TGTGCCAGCAGTCCATCCGGGACAGGGAGATCGCTAAGCCTCTTT
.	TRBJ1-6	TRBV2	17	TRBD1	CASSAGGDRVGDSPLHF	TGTGCCAGCAGTGCTGGGGGAGACAGGGTCGGGGATTCACCCCTCCACTTT
few	TRBJ1-5	TRBV12-3/TRBV12-4	12	.	CASSPNNQPQHF	TGTGCCAGCAGCCCTAACAATCAGCCCCAGCATTTT
.	TRBJ2-7	TRBV4-3	16	TRBD2	CASSPGLAGGGHEQYF	TGCGCCAGCAGCCCGGGACTAGCGGGGGGCGGGCACGAGCAGTACTTC
few	TRBJ1-1	TRBV19	12	.	CASTQGNTEAFF	TGTGCCAGTACGCAGGGGAACACTGAAGCTTTCTTT
.	TRBJ2-1	TRBV7-2	17	.	CASSLAGVDSNYNEQFF	TGTGCCAGCAGCTTAGCGGGGGTGGACAGTAACTACAATGAGCAGTTCTTC
.	TRBJ1-1	TRBV27	13	TRBD1	CASSSGQGTFAFF	TGTGCCAGCAGTTCCGGACAGGGTACTTTCGCTTTCTTT
.	TRBJ2-1	TRBV19	15	.	CASSSAGLNFNEQFF	TGTGCCAGTAGTAGCGCAGGACTCAACTTCAATGAGCAGTTCTTC
.	TRBJ1-3	TRBV27	15	TRBD1	CASSSQGTSGNTIYF	TGTGCCAGCAGTTCACAGGGGACCTCTGGAAACACCATATATTTT
once	TRBJ1-6	TRBV28	19	.	CASSYAPAGIELYNSPLHF	TGTGCCAGCAGTTATGCCCCTGCAGGGATCGAACTCTATAATTCACCCCTCCACTTT
.	TRBJ1-1	TRBV19	13	.	CASISRQVTEAFF	TGTGCCAGTATCTCCCGACAGGTCACTGAAGCTTTCTTT
.	TRBJ1-4	TRBV4-2	14	TRBD1	CASSPTSARGTVLF	TGTGCCAGCAGCCCCACCTCCGCACGAGGGACAGTTCTTTTT
.	TRBJ2-5	TRBV5-1	14	.	CASSPTKQQETQYF	TGCGCCAGCAGCCCGACAAAACAACAAGAGACCCAGTACTTC
.	TRBJ1-2	TRBV4-1	18	.	CASSQDLSWSRKAPGCTF	TGCGCCAGCAGCCAAGATTTAAGTTGGTCGAGAAAGGCCCCGGGATGCACCTTC
.	TRBJ1-1	TRBV6-5	16	.	CASSYYSGSLNTEAFF	TGTGCCAGCAGTTATTACTCCGGGTCCCTGAACACTGAAGCTTTCTTT
.	TRBJ1-2	TRBV19	15	.	CASREKDGGNYGYTF	TGTGCCAGTAGAGAGAAGGACGGGGGAAACTATGGCTACACCTTC
.	TRBJ1-2	TRBV18	12	.	CASSPREYGYTF	TGTGCCAGCTCCCCCCGGGAGTATGGCTACACCTTC
.	TRBJ1-5	TRBV4-3	16	TRBD1	CASSQSTGGSNQPQHF	TGCGCCAGCAGCCAATCGACAGGGGGTAGCAATCAGCCCCAGCATTTT
.	TRBJ1-1	TRBV2	12	.	CASRLGGTEAFF	TGTGCCAGCAGGTTGGGAGGCACTGAAGCTTTCTTT
.	TRBJ1-2	TRBV28	17	TRBD1	CAAWPLNAAPGGLGYTF	TGTGCCGCCTGGCCCTTAAACGCCGCCCCAGGGGGCCTTGGCTACACCTTC
few	TRBJ1-2	TRBV6-1	14	.	CASSEASRLYGYTF	TGTGCCAGCAGTGAAGCGTCTAGGCTCTATGGCTACACCTTC
.	TRBJ2-3	TRBV10-3	16	.	CAISSIRGASTDTQYF	TGTGCCATCAGTTCGATCCGAGGAGCTAGCACAGATACGCAGTATTTT
.	TRBJ2-7	TRBV11-2	14	.	CASSFGIENYEQYF	TGTGCCAGCAGCTTTGGTATAGAAAACTACGAGCAGTACTTC
.	TRBJ2-2	TRBV7-6	14	TRBD2	CASSRGENTGELFF	TGTGCCAGCAGTCGGGGGGAGAACACCGGGGAGCTGTTTTTT
.	TRBJ1-2	TRBV28	13	.	CASSLSSAPGYTF	TGTGCCAGCAGTTTAAGTTCAGCGCCTGGCTACACCTTC
.	TRBJ1-5	TRBV6-6	17	TRBD1	CASSPIGTGGSNQPQHF	TGTGCCAGCAGTCCTATAGGGACAGGCGGTAGCAATCAGCCCCAGCATTTT
.	TRBJ2-5	TRBV30	13	.	CAWNPAHQETQYF	TGTGCCTGGAACCCCGCGCACCAAGAGACCCAGTACTTC
.	TRBJ2-3	TRBV5-1	16	TRBD2	CASSLKPSGEWDTQYF	TGCGCCAGCAGCTTGAAGCCTAGCGGGGAGTGGGATACGCAGTATTTT
.	TRBJ2-7	TRBV12-1	17	.	CASTPGSLTSGAYEQYF	TGTGCCAGCACCCCGGGTTCCCTGACTAGCGGGGCCTACGAGCAGTACTTC
.	TRBJ1-1	TRBV6-5	12	.	CASGGGSTEAFF	TGTGCCAGTGGGGGGGGGAGCACTGAAGCTTTCTTT
few	TRBJ1-4	TRBV2	13	.	CASKRSTGEKLFF	TGTGCCAGCAAAAGGAGCACGGGTGAAAAACTGTTTTTT
once	TRBJ2-1	TRBV9	15	.	CASSVELPGYNEQFF	TGTGCCAGCAGCGTAGAACTTCCCGGCTACAATGAGCAGTTCTTC
once	TRBJ2-1	TRBV4-1	16	TRBD2	CASSQGRLAANNEQFF	TGCGCCAGCAGCCAAGGAAGACTAGCGGCCAACAATGAGCAGTTCTTC
.	TRBJ1-1	TRBV5-6	14	.	CASSLGATKAEAFF	TGTGCCAGCAGCTTGGGGGCCACGAAGGCTGAAGCTTTCTTT
.	TRBJ2-1	TRBV3-1/TRBV3-2	14	.	CASSQGAAVNEQFF	TGTGCCAGCAGCCAGGGTGCAGCGGTGAATGAGCAGTTCTTC
.	TRBJ1-4	TRBV23-1	10	.	CATLNEKLFF	TGCGCCACCTTGAATGAAAAACTGTTTTTT
.	TRBJ2-3	TRBV13	17	TRBD2	CASSLRSRGGPTDTQYF	TGTGCCAGCAGCTTACGGTCACGGGGGGGCCCCACAGATACGCAGTATTTT
few	TRBJ1-1	TRBV5-1	15	TRBD1	CASSGGQGKNTEAFF	TGCGCCAGCAGCGGCGGACAGGGAAAGAACACTGAAGCTTTCTTT
.	TRBJ2-1	TRBV24-1	16	.	CATRAARGLNNNEQFF	TGTGCCACCAGAGCCGCGCGCGGCCTAAATAACAATGAGCAGTTCTTC
.	TRBJ2-1	TRBV9	13	.	CASSVVNGDEQFF	TGTGCCAGCAGCGTAGTGAATGGAGATGAGCAGTTCTTC